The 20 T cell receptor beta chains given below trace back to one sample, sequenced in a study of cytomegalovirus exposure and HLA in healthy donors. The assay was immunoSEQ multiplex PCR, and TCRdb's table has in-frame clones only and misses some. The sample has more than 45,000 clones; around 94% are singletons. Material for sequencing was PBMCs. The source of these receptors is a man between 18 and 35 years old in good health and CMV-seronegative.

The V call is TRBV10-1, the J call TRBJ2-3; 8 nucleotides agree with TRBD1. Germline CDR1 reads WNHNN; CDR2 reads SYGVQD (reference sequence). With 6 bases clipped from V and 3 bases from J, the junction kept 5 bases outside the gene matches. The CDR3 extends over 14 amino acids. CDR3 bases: TGCGCCAGCAGCTTGGACAGGGAGACAGATACGCAGTATTTT. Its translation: CASSLDRETDTQYF.

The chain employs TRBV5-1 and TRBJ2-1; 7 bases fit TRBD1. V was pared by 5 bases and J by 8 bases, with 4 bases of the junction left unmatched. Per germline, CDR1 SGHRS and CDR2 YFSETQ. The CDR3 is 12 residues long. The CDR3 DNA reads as TGCGCCAGCAGTTATGACAGGGATGAGCAGTTCTTC. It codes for CASSYDRDEQFF.

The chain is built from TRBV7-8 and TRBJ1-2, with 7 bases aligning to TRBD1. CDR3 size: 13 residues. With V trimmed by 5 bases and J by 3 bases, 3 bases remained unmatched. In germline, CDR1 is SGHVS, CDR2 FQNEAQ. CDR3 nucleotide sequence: TGTGCCAGCAGCCGGGACAGCGACTATGGCTACACCTTC. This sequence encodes CASSRDSDYGYTF.

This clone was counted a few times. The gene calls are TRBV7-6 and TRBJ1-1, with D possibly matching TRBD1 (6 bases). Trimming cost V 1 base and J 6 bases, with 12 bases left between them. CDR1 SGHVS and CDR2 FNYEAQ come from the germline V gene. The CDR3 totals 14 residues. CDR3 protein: CASSLVQGGSEAFF. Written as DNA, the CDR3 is TGTGCCAGCAGCTTAGTACAGGGAGGGTCTGAAGCTTTCTTT.

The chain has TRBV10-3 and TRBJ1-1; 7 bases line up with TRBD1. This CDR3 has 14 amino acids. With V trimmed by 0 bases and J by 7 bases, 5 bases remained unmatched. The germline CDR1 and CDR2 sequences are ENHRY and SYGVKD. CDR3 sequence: CAISESEGAGEAFF. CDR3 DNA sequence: TGTGCCATCAGTGAGTCTGAGGGGGCTGGTGAAGCTTTCTTT.

In nucleotides, the CDR3 is TGCGCCAGCAGCCAAGGACAGGGGAGCTCTGGAAACACCATATATTTT. As protein: CASSQGQGSSGNTIYF. The rearrangement uses TRBV4-3 and TRBJ1-3, with 8 bases fitting TRBD1. Trimming took 1 base from V and 0 from J; bases not matched to a gene: 2. This CDR3 spans 16 amino acids. The germline V gene encodes CDR1 LGHNA and CDR2 YSLEER.

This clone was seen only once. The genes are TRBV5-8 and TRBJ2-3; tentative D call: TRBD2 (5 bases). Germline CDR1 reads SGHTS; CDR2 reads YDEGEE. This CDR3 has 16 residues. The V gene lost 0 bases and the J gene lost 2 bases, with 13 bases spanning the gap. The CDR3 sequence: CASSLAVREYTDTQYF. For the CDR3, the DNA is TGTGCCAGCAGCTTGGCGGTTAGGGAGTACACAGATACGCAGTATTTT.

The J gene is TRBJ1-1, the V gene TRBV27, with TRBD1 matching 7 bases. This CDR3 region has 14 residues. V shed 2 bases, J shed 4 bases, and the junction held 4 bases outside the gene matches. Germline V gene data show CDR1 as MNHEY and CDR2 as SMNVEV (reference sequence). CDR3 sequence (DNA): TGTGCCAGCAGTTTAAGACAGGGTGGCACTGAAGCTTTCTTT. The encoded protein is CASSLRQGGTEAFF.

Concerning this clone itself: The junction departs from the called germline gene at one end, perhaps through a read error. The CDR3 protein is CASSYDGNQPQHF. CDR3 coding DNA: TGTGCCAGCAGTTACGATGGCAATCAACCCCAGCATTTT. The chain carries TRBV6-5 and TRBJ1-5, with unresolved D. The CDR3 has 13 residues. Germline V gene data show CDR1 as MNHEY and CDR2 as SVGAGI.

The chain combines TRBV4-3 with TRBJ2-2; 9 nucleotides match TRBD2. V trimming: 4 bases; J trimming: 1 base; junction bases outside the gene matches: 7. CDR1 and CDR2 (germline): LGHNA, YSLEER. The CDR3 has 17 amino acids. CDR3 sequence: CASSLGASGENTGELFF. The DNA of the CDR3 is TGCGCCAGCAGCCTTGGGGCTAGCGGGGAGAACACCGGGGAGCTGTTTTTT.

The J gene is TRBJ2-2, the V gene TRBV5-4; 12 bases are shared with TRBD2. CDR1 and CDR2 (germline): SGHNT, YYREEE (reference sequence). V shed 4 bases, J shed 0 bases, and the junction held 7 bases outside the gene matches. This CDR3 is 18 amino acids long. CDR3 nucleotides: TGTGCCAGCAGCAGAGGACTAGCGGGACTCTCGAACACCGGGGAGCTGTTTTTT. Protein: CASSRGLAGLSNTGELFF.

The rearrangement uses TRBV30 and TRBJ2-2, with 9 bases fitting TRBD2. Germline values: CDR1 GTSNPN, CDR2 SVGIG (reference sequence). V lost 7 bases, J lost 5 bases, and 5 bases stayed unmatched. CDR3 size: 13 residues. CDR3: CALAGEGTGELFF. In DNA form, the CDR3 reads TGTGCCTTAGCGGGAGAGGGTACCGGGGAGCTGTTTTTT.

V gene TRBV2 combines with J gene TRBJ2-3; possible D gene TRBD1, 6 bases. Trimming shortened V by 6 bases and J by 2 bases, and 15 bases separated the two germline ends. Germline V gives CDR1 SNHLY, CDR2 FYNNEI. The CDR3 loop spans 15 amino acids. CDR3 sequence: CASSLGTPNTDTQYF. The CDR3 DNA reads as TGTGCCAGCAGCCTCGGGACACCGAACACAGATACGCAGTATTTT.

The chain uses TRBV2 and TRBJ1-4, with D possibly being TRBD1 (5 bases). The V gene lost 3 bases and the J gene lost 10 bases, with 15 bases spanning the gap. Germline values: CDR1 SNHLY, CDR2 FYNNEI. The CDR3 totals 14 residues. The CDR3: CASSDRDMNGKLFF. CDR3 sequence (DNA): TGTGCCAGCAGTGACAGGGATATGAACGGAAAACTGTTTTTT. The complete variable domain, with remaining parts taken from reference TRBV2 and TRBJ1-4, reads EPEVTQTPSHQVTQMGQEVILRCVPISNHLYFYWYRQILGQKVEFLVSFYNNEISEKSEIFDDQFSVERPDGSNFTLKIRSTKLEDSAMYFCASSDRDMNGKLFFGSGTQLSVL.

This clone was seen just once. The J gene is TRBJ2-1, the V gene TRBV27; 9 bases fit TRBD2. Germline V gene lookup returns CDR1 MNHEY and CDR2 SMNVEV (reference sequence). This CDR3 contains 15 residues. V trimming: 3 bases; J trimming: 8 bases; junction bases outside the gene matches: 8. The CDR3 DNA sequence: TGTGCCAGCAGTTTCTTGGCGGGAGGGCAATATGAGCAGTTCTTC. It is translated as CASSFLAGGQYEQFF.

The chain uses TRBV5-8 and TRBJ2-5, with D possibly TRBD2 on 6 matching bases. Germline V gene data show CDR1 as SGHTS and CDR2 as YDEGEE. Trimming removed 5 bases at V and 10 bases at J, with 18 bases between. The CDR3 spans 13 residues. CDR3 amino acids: CASSSGRRGGQYF. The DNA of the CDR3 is TGTGCCAGCAGTTCGGGACGACGGGGAGGCCAGTACTTC.

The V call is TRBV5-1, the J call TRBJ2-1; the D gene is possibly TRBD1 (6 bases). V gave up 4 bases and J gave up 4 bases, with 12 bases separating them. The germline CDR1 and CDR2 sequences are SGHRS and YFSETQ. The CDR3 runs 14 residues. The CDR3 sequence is CASSQGQGYNEQFF. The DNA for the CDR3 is TGCGCCAGCAGCCAAGGCCAGGGGTACAATGAGCAGTTCTTC.

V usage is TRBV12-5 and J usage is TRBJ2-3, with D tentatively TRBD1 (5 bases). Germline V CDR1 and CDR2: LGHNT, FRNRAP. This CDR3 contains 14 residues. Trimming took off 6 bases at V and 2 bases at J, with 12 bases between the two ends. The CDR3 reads CASGAGYDTDTQYF. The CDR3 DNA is TGTGCTAGTGGCGCAGGGTATGACACAGATACGCAGTATTTT.

CDR3 DNA: TGTGCCAGCACCAAACAGGGGGCATGGGACACTGAAGCTTTCTTT. Its translation is CASTKQGAWDTEAFF. The rearrangement links TRBV5-4 to TRBJ1-1, with 9 bases lining up with TRBD1. This CDR3 comprises 15 residues. The junction had 9 bases not matched to a gene; V was cut back by 6 bases and J by 3 bases. CDR1 is SGHNT, CDR2 YYREEE, per germline (reference sequence).

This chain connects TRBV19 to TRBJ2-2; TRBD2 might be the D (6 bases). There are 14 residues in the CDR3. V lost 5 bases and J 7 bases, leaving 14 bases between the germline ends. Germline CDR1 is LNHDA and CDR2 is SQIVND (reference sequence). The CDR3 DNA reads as TGTGCCAGTAGTGTCGGGACTGGGAGCGGGGAGCTGTTTTTT. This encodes CASSVGTGSGELFF.